Listed below are T cell receptor beta chains from one sample, sequenced in a study of OX40 agonist ivuxolimab in advanced cancers. Repertoires were generated with immunoSEQ multiplex PCR, while TCRdb's copy carries only in-frame clones and drops some. The top ten clones hold approximately 1.1% of a sample with over 100,000 clones, roughly nine tenths of them seen once. Source: CD4+ or CD8+ T cells sorted from blood, taken in a trial of the OX40 agonist ivuxolimab. The receptors derive from an adult with an advanced solid tumor such as melanoma, head and neck, liver or kidney cancer. Each CDR3 is given with its conserved first and last residue. A D gene is named only where the DNA matches it firmly. Clone size, where shown, is once, few, many, or a class for clones that have expanded.

-	-	TRBJ2-2	TRBV2	CASSVYDPGELFF
TRBD2	-	TRBJ2-3	TRBV29-1	CSAEALAGVTDTQYF
-	-	TRBJ2-4	TRBV5-1	CASSSGEGKNIQYF
TRBD2	-	TRBJ2-1	TRBV19	CASRKGLAGGTYNEQFF
-	-	TRBJ1-6	TRBV5-6	CASSLGVGGHSPLHF
-	-	TRBJ1-1	TRBV10-3	CAISESTGERDAFF
-	-	TRBJ1-5	TRBV4-3	CASSQDLGDSSNQPQHF
-	-	TRBJ2-3	TRBV4-2	CASSQQQGSTDTQYF
TRBD1	-	TRBJ1-4	TRBV18	CASSPRGTGVTNEKLFF
TRBD2	-	TRBJ2-7	TRBV7-2	CASSLGGRGPYEQYF
TRBD1	-	TRBJ1-1	TRBV18	CASSAGTVPQGEAFF
TRBD1	-	TRBJ2-5	TRBV6-5	CASSYPGQGAETQYF
-	-	TRBJ2-5	TRBV7-6	CASSSEETQYF
TRBD2	-	TRBJ2-3	TRBV5-1	CASSAPGLAGGPADTQYF
-	-	TRBJ1-5	TRBV28	CATFPPNQPQHF
-	-	TRBJ2-7	TRBV29-1	CSVRDPLLSGRMEQYF
-	-	TRBJ1-6	TRBV7-2	CASSLPGKGNSPLHF
-	-	TRBJ2-1	TRBV7-9	CAGLSELPDNEQFF
-	few	TRBJ1-1	TRBV9	CASSVGPNTEAFF
-	-	TRBJ1-4	TRBV6-5	CASARALVGNEKLFF
-	once	TRBJ2-7	TRBV19	CASSITGTYEQYF
-	once	TRBJ2-5	TRBV25-1	CASSDPGTEETQYF
-	-	-	TRBV19	CASSTRGTVNTYEQYF
TRBD1	-	TRBJ1-1	TRBV7-9	CASSAQDRGLTEAFF
-	-	TRBJ1-1	TRBV28	CASRNTANTEAFF
-	-	TRBJ1-5	TRBV5-6	CASSLGAGDQHF
TRBD1	once	TRBJ2-5	TRBV5-1	CASSLELQGSETQYF
TRBD2	few	TRBJ2-1	TRBV9	CASSVARLAGVVDNEQFF
-	-	TRBJ2-3	TRBV27	CASSLAGYTDTQYF
-	once	TRBJ1-5	TRBV5-8	CASSLVGGHNYGNQPQHF
TRBD2	-	TRBJ2-7	TRBV10-3	CAISPRGTAGAYEQYF
TRBD1	-	TRBJ2-4	TRBV7-3	CASSFVGTGKNIQYF
TRBD2	-	TRBJ2-3	TRBV15	CATSRERASGRDTQYF
TRBD1	-	TRBJ1-2	TRBV30	CALGGIYAAYGYTF
-	-	TRBJ1-2	TRBV5-1	CASSSGTSKLGYTF
-	-	TRBJ2-1	TRBV19	CASTPAGRNYYNEQFF
-	-	TRBJ2-3	TRBV6-1	CASSGNLGSTDTQYF
-	-	TRBJ1-2	TRBV18	CASSPQRDPGYTF
-	-	TRBJ2-7	TRBV27	CASSLWGSEEQYF
-	-	TRBJ1-1	TRBV7-2	CASSLLQDPLMSEAFF
-	few	TRBJ2-5	TRBV28	CASSSQETQYF
TRBD1	few	TRBJ2-7	TRBV6-1	CASSEAGQFEPYRQYF
TRBD2	-	TRBJ2-5	TRBV15	CATSRDLSLAAGKTQYF
TRBD2	-	TRBJ2-1	TRBV11-2	CASSLGGSGIAEQFF
TRBD2	-	TRBJ2-1	TRBV6-5	CATGSAGAYNEQFF
-	-	TRBJ2-7	TRBV4-1	CASSQGPTTTVEQYF